The sequence of this TCR beta chain was determined in a study of shared clonotypes between healthy human individuals. Overall study findings and caveats: Researchers found naive subsets generally carried larger estimated richness than memory subsets.

The table came from immunoSEQ multiplex PCR; TCRdb's copy has only in-frame clones and leaves some out. The sample shows about 2.4 million clones, roughly nine tenths of them seen only once. The germline V and J ends were trimmed by 3 bases and 0 bases, with 12 bases remaining between them. The CDR3 runs 16 residues. The germline V gene encodes CDR1 SNHLY and CDR2 FYNNEI. This clone appeared once. Antigen: not known. V and J are TRBV2 and TRBJ2-1, with D unresolved. This clonotype was sampled from a young man in good health. The sample taken for sequencing was naive CD4+ T cells sorted from blood. Sample subset: CD45RA+ positively selected. CDR3 amino acids: CASSEERKSSYNEQFF. CDR3 nucleotides: TGTGCCAGCAGTGAGGAAAGGAAGAGCTCCTACAATGAGCAGTTCTTC.